This TCR beta chain was profiled in a study of Ad26.COV2.S vaccination and SARS-CoV-2 variants. There are 17 residues in the CDR3. The ends were cut back, 1 base at V and 0 bases at J, with 13 bases in the middle. In germline, CDR1 is MDHEN, CDR2 SYDVKM. Profiled with immunoSEQ multiplex PCR; TCRdb holds only in-frame clones, not every one. The table has about 390,000 clones, roughly 90% seen once. The treatment is: 19 received Ad26.COV2.S at low or high dose, single or two shots; a few received placebo; per-sample allocation not given. The investigators took samples on day 63 after the first vaccine or placebo injection.

The clonotype comes from a person aged 18-60 years who received the Ad26.COV2.S COVID-19 vaccine or a placebo. Sequencing was performed on peripheral blood, taken in a trial of Ad26.COV2.S vaccine versus placebo. The gene calls are TRBV28 and TRBJ1-5; D call uncertain. Here the CDR3 reads CASSLYVRGNSNQPQHF. In nucleotides, the CDR3 is TGTGCCAGCAGTTTATATGTCCGTGGTAATAGCAATCAGCCCCAGCATTTT.